This entry lists 14 T cell receptor beta chains sequenced from one sample in a study of OX40 agonist ivuxolimab in advanced cancers. The repertoire was sequenced with immunoSEQ multiplex PCR; TCRdb's copy has only in-frame clones and lacks some. The data show around 98,000 clones, with roughly nine tenths seen just once and 0.5% held by the top ten. The sample consisted of CD4+ or CD8+ T cells sorted from blood, taken in a trial of the OX40 agonist ivuxolimab. These receptors were collected from an adult with an advanced solid tumor such as melanoma, head and neck, liver or kidney cancer.

This chain links TRBV9 with TRBJ1-1, with D hard to call. V shed 6 bases and J shed 4 bases, with 16 bases lying between them. The CDR3 is made up of 14 amino acids. Germline lookup yields CDR1 SGDLS and CDR2 YYNGEE. The CDR3 DNA follows: TGTGCCAGCACAAGACGGTCAACCTCCACTGAAGCTTTCTTT. It translates to CASTRRSTSTEAFF. Together with reference TRBV9 and TRBJ1-1, the CDR3 gives the full variable domain: DSGVTQTPKHLITATGQRVTLRCSPRSGDLSVYWYQQSLDQGLQFLIQYYNGEERAKGNILERFSAQQFPDLHSELNLSSLELGDSALYFCASTRRSTSTEAFFGQGTRLTVV.

This clone appeared a single time. This chain uses TRBV5-1 with TRBJ2-2; TRBD1 is a possible D gene (6 bases). CDR1 and CDR2 from the germline V gene are SGHRS and YFSETQ. V shed 4 bases and J shed 0 bases, with 13 bases lying between them. The CDR3 is made up of 16 amino acids. CDR3 amino acids: CASSRTGHANTGELFF. Written as DNA, the CDR3 is TGCGCCAGCAGCAGGACGGGACACGCGAACACCGGGGAGCTGTTTTTT.

This chain connects TRBV4-2 to TRBJ1-4, with D unresolved. Looked up from germline, CDR1 is LGHNA and CDR2 is YNFKEQ. V was clipped by 4 bases and J by 4 bases, with 7 bases between them. The CDR3 consists of 13 residues. Here the CDR3 DNA reads TGTGCCAGCAGCCCTGGAAGTAATGAAAAACTGTTTTTT. This gives the protein CASSPGSNEKLFF.

The V call is TRBV9, the J call TRBJ1-2, with D uncertain. Trimming left V 5 bases short and J 1 base short, with 3 bases between. The germline CDR1 and CDR2 sequences are SGDLS and YYNGEE. The CDR3 consists of 11 residues. CDR3 DNA sequence: TGTGCCAGCAGTGTTAACTATGGCTACACCTTC. The encoded protein is CASSVNYGYTF.

The chain uses TRBV5-1 and TRBJ1-2, with a possible D match to TRBD1 (6 bases). With 1 base removed from V and 5 bases from J, the gap between germline ends came to 12 bases. Germline CDR1 and CDR2: SGHRS and YFSETQ. This CDR3 region has 14 residues. The CDR3 reads CASSLSGASYGYTF. The DNA of the CDR3 is TGCGCCAGCAGCTTGTCAGGGGCGAGTTATGGCTACACCTTC.

The V gene is TRBV7-6, the J gene TRBJ1-4; 9 positions match TRBD1. The CDR3 spans 16 residues. V trimming: 3 bases; J trimming: 7 bases; junction bases outside the gene matches: 9. Germline loops: CDR1 SGHVS, CDR2 FNYEAQ. The CDR3, as DNA: TGTGCCAGCAGCTTCGAACCGGGACAGGGAACTGAAAAACTGTTTTTT. Amino acid sequence: CASSFEPGQGTEKLFF.

The CDR3 sequence is CASSASVNSPLHF. DNA for the CDR3: TGTGCCAGCAGCGCTTCCGTTAATTCACCCCTCCACTTT. The rearrangement links TRBV9 to TRBJ1-6; no reliable D call. The CDR3 runs to 13 residues. The ends were cut back, 3 bases at V and 6 bases at J, with 7 bases in the middle. CDR1 and CDR2 (germline): SGDLS, YYNGEE.

This CDR3 reads CASSQEGQGAQGEKLFF. The CDR3 coding sequence is TGTGCCAGCAGCCAGGAGGGACAGGGGGCGCAGGGTGAAAAACTGTTTTTT. The chain uses TRBV4-2 and TRBJ1-4, with 12 bases identical to TRBD1. The CDR3 sequence is 17 residues long. From germline, CDR1 is LGHNA and CDR2 YNFKEQ. After removal of 3 bases from V and 7 bases from J, the junction contained 9 bases not matched to a gene.

As for this clone: Likely a read error: the CDR3 ends without its conserved phenylalanine or tryptophan. The V call is TRBV5-5, the J call TRBJ1-6; a possible D gene is TRBD1 (5 bases). V shed 0 bases and J shed 5 bases, with 6 bases lying between them. The CDR3 spans 14 residues. In germline, CDR1 is SGHKS, CDR2 YYEKEE (reference sequence). This CDR3 is CASSLVGDNSPLHL. DNA of the CDR3: TGTGCCAGCAGCTTGGTAGGGGATAATTCACCCCTCCACCTT.

This chain connects TRBV5-1 to TRBJ1-1, with 7 bases fitting TRBD1. Trimming took 5 bases from V and 3 from J; bases not matched to a gene: 7. The CDR3 extends over 14 amino acids. Germline values: CDR1 SGHRS, CDR2 YFSETQ. Here the CDR3 reads CASSVQGGDTEAFF. CDR3 in DNA: TGCGCCAGCAGTGTCCAGGGGGGGGACACTGAAGCTTTCTTT.

The CDR3 DNA reads TGTGCCAGCAGCCCCCTTCGGGACACTCCTTTGGTCATGAACACTGAAGCTTTCTTT. This sequence encodes CASSPLRDTPLVMNTEAFF. This chain connects TRBV11-2 to TRBJ1-1, with D possibly TRBD1 on 6 matching bases. This CDR3 contains 19 residues. V shed 5 bases and J shed 0 bases, with 25 bases lying between them. The V gene's germline CDR1 is SGHAT and CDR2 FQNNGV. Full variable domain (rest looked up from reference TRBV11-2 and TRBJ1-1): EAGVAQSPRYKIIEKRQSVAFWCNPISGHATLYWYQQILGQGPKLLIQFQNNGVVDDSQLPKDRFSAERLKGVDSTLKIQPAKLEDSAVYLCASSPLRDTPLVMNTEAFFGQGTRLTVV.

The table lists this clone with a few counts. CDR3 amino acids: CASSFGQWNSPLHF. The CDR3 DNA reads TGTGCCAGCAGCTTTGGACAGTGGAATTCACCCCTCCACTTT. V gene TRBV9 combines with J gene TRBJ1-6; D is perhaps TRBD1 (6 bases). This CDR3 is 14 amino acids long. Germline CDR1 is SGDLS and CDR2 is YYNGEE. The V end was cut by 4 bases, the J end by 7 bases, with 12 bases between.

The chain links TRBV7-3 to TRBJ2-1; perhaps TRBD1 as D (5 bases). Trimming removed 0 bases from V and 6 bases from J, with 6 bases in between. The germline V gene has CDR1 SGHTA and CDR2 FQGTGA. CDR3 length: 13 amino acids. CDR3 sequence reads: CASSLTQGNEQFF. The CDR3 DNA reads as TGTGCCAGCAGCTTAACCCAGGGCAATGAGCAGTTCTTC.

Only a few counts were recorded for this clone. CDR3 sequence reads: CASSVGVGSVGEQYF. CDR3 DNA sequence: TGTGCCAGCAGCGTAGGGGTGGGGTCCGTAGGGGAGCAGTACTTC. This chain joins TRBV9 and TRBJ2-7; no clear D. The V gene's germline CDR1 is SGDLS and CDR2 YYNGEE. The CDR3 is made up of 15 amino acids. V gave up 0 bases and J gave up 7 bases, with 17 bases separating them.